This TCR beta chain was identified during a study of low-dose radiotherapy and immunotherapy resistance in tumors. Overall study context: With 1 Gy per fraction every two weeks, Cohort 2 accumulated 13 Gy across 26 weeks. Patients were on oral aspirin 300 mg taken daily for four cycles from cycle 1 day 1.

The time point was: before trial treatment. In the RACIN dose-escalation trial, donors got nivolumab plus ipilimumab with aspirin, cyclophosphamide and radiotherapy. TRAV- and TRBV-specific primers primed first-strand cDNA, covering alpha and beta chains. TCRs were put through approximately 20 PCR cycles of amplification with Phusion. A constant-region primer and the V-primer adapter served as the primer pair. TCRdb reprocessed the reads via MiXCR and lists one record per CDR3 protein. This sample has about 64,000 distinct CDR3 sequences; about 26% occur once, and the top ten carry about 6.6%. This clonotype occurred once. This sample comprised PBMCs, obtained before treatment. The clonotype originates from a male donor with rectosigmoid adenocarcinoma.

CDR3 sequence: CASSLPQGRNEQFF. CDR3 bases: TGTGCCAGCAGTTTACCCCAGGGGCGGAATGAGCAGTTCTTC. The rearrangement joins TRBV28 to TRBJ2-1; weak D call: TRBD1 (6 bases). This CDR3 spans 14 amino acids. Germline-derived CDR1 and CDR2 are MDHEN and SYDVKM. Deletions cut 2 bases from V and 7 bases from J, with 12 bases between. The complete variable domain, with remaining parts taken from reference TRBV28 and TRBJ2-1, reads DVKVTQSSRYLVKRTGEKVFLECVQDMDHENMFWYRQDPGLGLRLIYFSYDVKMKEKGDIPEGYSVSREKKERFSLILESASTNQTSMYLCASSLPQGRNEQFFGPGTRLTVL.